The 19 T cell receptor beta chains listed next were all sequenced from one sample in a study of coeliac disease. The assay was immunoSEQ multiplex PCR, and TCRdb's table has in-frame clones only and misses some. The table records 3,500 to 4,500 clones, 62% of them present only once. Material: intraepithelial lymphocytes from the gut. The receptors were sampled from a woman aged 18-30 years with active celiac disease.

Written as DNA, the CDR3 is TGTGCCTGGAGTGTGGGACTATCGTACGAGCAGTACTTC. Protein product: CAWSVGLSYEQYF. This chain connects TRBV30 to TRBJ2-7; TRBD2 matches at 7 bases. The V gene end was trimmed by 0 bases and the J gene end by 4 bases; junction bases not matched to a gene: 3. In germline, CDR1 is GTSNPN, CDR2 SVGIG (reference sequence). The CDR3 extends over 13 amino acids.

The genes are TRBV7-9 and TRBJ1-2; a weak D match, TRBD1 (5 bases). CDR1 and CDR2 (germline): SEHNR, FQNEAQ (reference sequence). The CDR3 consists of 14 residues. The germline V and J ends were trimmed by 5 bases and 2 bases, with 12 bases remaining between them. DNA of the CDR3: TGTGCCAGCAGCCCCGGCGCAGGGAACTATGGCTACACCTTC. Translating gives CASSPGAGNYGYTF.

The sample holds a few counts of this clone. The CDR3 region is CAISDYRVPGANVLTF. Here the CDR3 DNA reads TGTGCCATCAGTGACTACAGGGTTCCCGGGGCCAACGTCCTGACTTTC. V and J are TRBV10-3 and TRBJ2-6; D might be TRBD1 (6 bases). V lost 3 bases, J lost 4 bases, and 13 bases lay in between. The germline V gene encodes CDR1 ENHRY and CDR2 SYGVKD. The CDR3 covers 16 residues.

The CDR3 spells CASTFQTVNTEAFF. CDR3 DNA: TGTGCCAGCACCTTCCAGACAGTGAACACTGAAGCTTTCTTT. The chain joins TRBV2 to TRBJ1-1; weak D call: TRBD1 (5 bases). In germline, CDR1 is SNHLY, CDR2 FYNNEI. The CDR3 is made up of 14 amino acids. Trimming took 7 bases from V and 0 from J, leaving 12 bases between them.

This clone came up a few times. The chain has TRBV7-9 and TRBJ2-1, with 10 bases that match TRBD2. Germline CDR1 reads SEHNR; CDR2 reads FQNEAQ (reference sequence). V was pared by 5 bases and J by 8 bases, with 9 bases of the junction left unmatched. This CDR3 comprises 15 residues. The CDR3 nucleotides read TGTGCCAGCAGCGGAGGACTAGCGGCCGGTTATGAGCAGTTCTTC. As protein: CASSGGLAAGYEQFF.

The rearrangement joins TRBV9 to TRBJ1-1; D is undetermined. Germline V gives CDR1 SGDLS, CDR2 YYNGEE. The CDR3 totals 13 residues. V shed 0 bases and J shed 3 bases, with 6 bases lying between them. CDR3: CASSVGRHTEAFF. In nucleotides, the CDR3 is TGTGCCAGCAGCGTAGGGCGGCACACTGAAGCTTTCTTT.

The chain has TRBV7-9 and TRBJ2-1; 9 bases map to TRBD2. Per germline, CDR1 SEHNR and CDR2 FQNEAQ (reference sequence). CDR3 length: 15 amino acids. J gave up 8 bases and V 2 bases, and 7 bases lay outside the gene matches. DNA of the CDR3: TGTGCCAGCAGCTTATTGGTAGCGGGAGCCCATGAGCAGTTCTTC. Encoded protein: CASSLLVAGAHEQFF.

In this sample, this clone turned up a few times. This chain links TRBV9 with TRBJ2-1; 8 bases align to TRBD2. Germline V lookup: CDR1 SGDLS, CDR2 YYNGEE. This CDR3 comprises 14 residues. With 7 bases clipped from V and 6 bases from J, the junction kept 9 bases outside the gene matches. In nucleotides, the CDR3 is TGTGCCAGCGGGGGGACTAGTCCTTTCAATGAGCAGTTCTTC. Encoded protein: CASGGTSPFNEQFF.

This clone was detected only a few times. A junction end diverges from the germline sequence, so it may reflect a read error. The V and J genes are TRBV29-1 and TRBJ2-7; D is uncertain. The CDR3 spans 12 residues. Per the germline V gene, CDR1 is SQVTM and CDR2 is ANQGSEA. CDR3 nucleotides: TGCTGCGTGAGGAAGGCGGCATACGAGCAGTACTTC. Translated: CCVRKAAYEQYF.

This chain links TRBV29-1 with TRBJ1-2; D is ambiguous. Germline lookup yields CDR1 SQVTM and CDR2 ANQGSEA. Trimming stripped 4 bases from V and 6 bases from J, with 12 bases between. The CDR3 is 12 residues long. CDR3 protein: CSVGSESHGYTF. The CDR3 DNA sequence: TGCAGCGTTGGAAGTGAGTCACATGGCTACACCTTC. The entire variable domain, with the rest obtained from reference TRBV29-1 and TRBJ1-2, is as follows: SAVISQKPSRDICQRGTSLTIQCQVDSQVTMMFWYRQQPGQSLTLIATANQGSEATYESGFVIDKFPISRPNLTFSTLTVSNMSPEDSSIYLCSVGSESHGYTFGSGTRLTVV.

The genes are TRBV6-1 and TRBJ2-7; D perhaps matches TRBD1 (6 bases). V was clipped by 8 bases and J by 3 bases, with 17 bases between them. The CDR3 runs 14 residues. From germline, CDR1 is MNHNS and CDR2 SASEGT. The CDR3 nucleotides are TGTGCCAGCCTAGAGACAGGCAGGGGCTACGAGCAGTACTTC. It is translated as CASLETGRGYEQYF.

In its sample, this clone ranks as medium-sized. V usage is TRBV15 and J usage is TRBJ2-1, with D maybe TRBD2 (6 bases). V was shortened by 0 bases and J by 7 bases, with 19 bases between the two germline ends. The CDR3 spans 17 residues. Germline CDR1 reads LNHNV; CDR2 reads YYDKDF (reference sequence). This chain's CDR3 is CATSRDLFRESWNEQFF. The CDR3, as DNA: TGTGCCACCAGCAGAGATTTGTTTCGGGAGAGCTGGAATGAGCAGTTCTTC.

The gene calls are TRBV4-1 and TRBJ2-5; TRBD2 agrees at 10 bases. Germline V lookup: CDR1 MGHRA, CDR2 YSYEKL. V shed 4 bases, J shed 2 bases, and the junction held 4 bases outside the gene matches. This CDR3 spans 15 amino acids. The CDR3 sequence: CASSLRTSGQETQYF. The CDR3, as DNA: TGCGCCAGCAGCCTGAGGACTAGCGGTCAAGAGACCCAGTACTTC.

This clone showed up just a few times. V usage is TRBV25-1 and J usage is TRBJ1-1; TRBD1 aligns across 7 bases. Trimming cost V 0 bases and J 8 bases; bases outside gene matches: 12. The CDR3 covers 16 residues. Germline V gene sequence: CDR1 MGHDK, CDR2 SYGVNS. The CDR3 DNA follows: TGTGCCAGCAGTGAATACCCTACAGGGGTGAGCTCCGAAGCTTTCTTT. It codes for CASSEYPTGVSSEAFF. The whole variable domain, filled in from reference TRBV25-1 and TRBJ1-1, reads EADIYQTPRYLVIGTGKKITLECSQTMGHDKMYWYQQDPGMELHLIHYSYGVNSTEKGDLSSESTVSRIRTEHFPLTLESARPSHTSQYLCASSEYPTGVSSEAFFGQGTRLTVV.

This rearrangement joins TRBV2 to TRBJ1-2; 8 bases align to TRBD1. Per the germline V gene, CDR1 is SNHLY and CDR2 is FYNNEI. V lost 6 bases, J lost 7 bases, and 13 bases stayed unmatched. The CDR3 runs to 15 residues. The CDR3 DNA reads TGTGCCAGCAGCGAACTCGACCGGACAGGGTGTGGCTACACCTTC. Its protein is CASSELDRTGCGYTF.

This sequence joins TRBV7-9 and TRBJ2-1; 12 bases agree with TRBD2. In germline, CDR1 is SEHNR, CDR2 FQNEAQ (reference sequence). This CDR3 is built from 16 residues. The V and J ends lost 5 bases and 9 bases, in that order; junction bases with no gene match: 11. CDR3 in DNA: TGTGCCAGCAGCGTCGGACTAGCGGGGCACTCCGCTGAGCAGTTCTTC. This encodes CASSVGLAGHSAEQFF.

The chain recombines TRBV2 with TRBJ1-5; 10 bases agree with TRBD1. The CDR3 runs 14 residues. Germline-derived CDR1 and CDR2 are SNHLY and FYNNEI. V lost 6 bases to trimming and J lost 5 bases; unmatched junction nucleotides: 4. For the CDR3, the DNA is TGTGCCAGCAGCGGGACAGGGGAACATCAGCCCCAGCATTTT. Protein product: CASSGTGEHQPQHF.

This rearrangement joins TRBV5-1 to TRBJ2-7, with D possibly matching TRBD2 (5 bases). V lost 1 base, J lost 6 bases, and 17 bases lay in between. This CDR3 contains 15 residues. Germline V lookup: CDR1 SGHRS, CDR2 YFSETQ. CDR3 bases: TGCGCCAGCAGCTTGCTCCCGGGAAAGTCTGGCGAGCAGTACTTC. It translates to CASSLLPGKSGEQYF.

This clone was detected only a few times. The CDR3 sequence: CASSWGTPGNTIYF. The CDR3, as DNA: TGTGCCAGCAGTTGGGGGACTCCAGGAAACACCATATATTTT. The chain combines TRBV5-6 with TRBJ1-3, with D possibly being TRBD1 (5 bases). Germline V gene data show CDR1 as SGHDT and CDR2 as YYEEEE. V gave up 5 bases and J gave up 4 bases, with 13 bases separating them. This CDR3 is 14 amino acids long.